Each of the 2 T cell receptor beta chains below was sequenced from the same sample in a study of T cells in Graves' hyperthyroidism and ophthalmopathy. Regions amplified from RNA transcripts were the TCR beta CDR3 regions. The TCR CDR3 first-round RT-PCR relied on the HTBI primer set. TCRdb fed the multiplex PCR reads into MiXCR, producing one record per CDR3 protein. Of about 700,000 distinct CDR3 sequences listed, 13% to 15% are singletons. The material sequenced was blood. These receptors originate from a young woman with Graves' hyperthyroidism.

The V and J genes are TRBV11-3 and TRBJ1-1; 7 positions match TRBD1. Germline V gene lookup returns CDR1 SGHNT and CDR2 YENEEA. This CDR3 has 19 residues. V gave up 0 bases and J gave up 1 base; unmatched junction bases: 14. The CDR3 nucleotides read TGTGCCAGCAGCTTAGAATTTCTCACTGGGACAGCGGAGAACACTGAAGCTTTCTTT. Protein sequence: CASSLEFLTGTAENTEAFF.

This clonotype was seen once. CDR3 amino acids: CSAVPGQGTETQYF. CDR3 sequence (DNA): TGCAGTGCTGTTCCGGGACAGGGGACGGAGACCCAGTACTTC. The chain combines TRBV20-1 with TRBJ2-5, with 10 bases matching TRBD1. The CDR3 spans 14 residues. With V trimmed by 5 bases and J by 5 bases, 8 bases remained unmatched. CDR1 is DFQATT and CDR2 is SNEGSKA in the germline V gene (reference sequence).